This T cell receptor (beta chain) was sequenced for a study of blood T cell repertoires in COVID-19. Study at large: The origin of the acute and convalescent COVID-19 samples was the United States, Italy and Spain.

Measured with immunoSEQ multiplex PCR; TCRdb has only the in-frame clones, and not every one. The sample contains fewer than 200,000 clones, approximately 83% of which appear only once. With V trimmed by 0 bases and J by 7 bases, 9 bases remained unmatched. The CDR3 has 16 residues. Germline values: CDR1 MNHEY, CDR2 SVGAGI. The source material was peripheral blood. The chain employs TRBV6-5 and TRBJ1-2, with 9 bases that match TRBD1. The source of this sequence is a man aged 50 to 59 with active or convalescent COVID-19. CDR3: CASSYSKQGARSGYTF. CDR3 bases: TGTGCCAGCAGTTACTCGAAACAGGGGGCGCGTAGTGGCTACACCTTC.